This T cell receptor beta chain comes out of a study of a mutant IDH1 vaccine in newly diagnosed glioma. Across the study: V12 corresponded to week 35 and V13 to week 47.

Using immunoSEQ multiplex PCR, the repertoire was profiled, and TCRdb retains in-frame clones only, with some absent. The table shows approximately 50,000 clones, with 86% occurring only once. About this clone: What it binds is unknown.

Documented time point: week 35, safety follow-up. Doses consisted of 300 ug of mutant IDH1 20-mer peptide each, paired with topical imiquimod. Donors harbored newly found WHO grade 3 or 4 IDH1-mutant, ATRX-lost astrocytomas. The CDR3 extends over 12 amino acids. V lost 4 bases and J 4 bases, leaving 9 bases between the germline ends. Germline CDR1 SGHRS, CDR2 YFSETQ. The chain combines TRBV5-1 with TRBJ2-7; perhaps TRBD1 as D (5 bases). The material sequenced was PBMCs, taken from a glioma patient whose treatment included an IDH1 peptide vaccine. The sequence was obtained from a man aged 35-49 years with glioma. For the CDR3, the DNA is TGCGCCAGCAGCGTTCAGGGTTACGAGCAGTACTTC. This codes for CASSVQGYEQYF.